Listed here is a single T cell receptor (beta chain). The germline CDR1 and CDR2 sequences are SGHRS and YFSETQ. The V end was cut by 6 bases, the J end by 6 bases, with 15 bases between. The CDR3 is 14 residues long. The authors' processing: Using reference gene primer amplification, nucleated cell counts were estimated. Sequencing was performed with immunoSEQ multiplex PCR; in TCRdb, only in-frame clones are kept and a portion is missing. The DNA gave D and trimming, while V, J and clone size come from that table. Of roughly 150,000 clones in the sample, roughly nine tenths were seen once. The entry originates in a study of blood T cell repertoires in COVID-19. Study-wide context: Samples of COVID-19 (acute and convalescent) were obtained from the United States, Italy and Spain. The cDNA or gDNA used as material had been derived from T cells, B-cell-depleted T cells, or PBMCs.

The V gene is TRBV5-1, the J gene TRBJ1-4; D is perhaps TRBD1 (5 bases). The sequenced material came from peripheral blood. The clonotype comes from a woman between 65 and 79 years old with acute or convalescent COVID-19. CDR3 DNA sequence: TGCGCCAGCACCCCTGAGCGGGGCGATGAAAAACTGTTTTTT. Translated, it gives CASTPERGDEKLFF.